The 5 T cell receptor beta chains below all came from one sample that was sequenced in a study of read filtering for tumor transcriptome and immune sequencing. Molecular barcoded adaptors covering alpha/delta and beta/gamma chains were used on around 370 ng RNA. One entry per CDR3 protein results from TCRdb running MiXCR on the reads. The sample yields 75,000 to 95,000 distinct CDR3 sequences, approximately 21% seen once. The sample taken for sequencing was a population of CD138-negative cells sorted from bone marrow. The receptors here all came from a donor at least 40 years old with multiple myeloma.

Details on this clonotype: A much more abundant neighbour one base away suggests this may be a read error. The chain recombines TRBV27 with TRBJ2-7; the D is unclear. The V gene's germline CDR1 is MNHEY and CDR2 SMNVEV (reference sequence). The CDR3 loop spans 14 amino acids. The CDR3 loop reads CTSSFGDTTYEQYF. CDR3 nucleotides: TGTACCAGCAGTTTCGGTGACACGACCTACGAGCAGTACTTC.

This clonotype was picked up many times. V is TRBV28 and J is TRBJ2-7, with D perhaps given as TRBD1 or TRBD2 (5 bases each). V was cut by 7 bases and J by 7 bases, with 17 bases left in between. The CDR3 runs 13 residues. Germline assignment: CDR1 MDHEN and CDR2 SYDVKM. The CDR3: CASTLGADGEQYF. The CDR3 nucleotides read TGTGCCAGCACCCTCGGGGCAGACGGAGAGCAGTACTTC.

Only a few counts were recorded for this clonotype. The chain is built from TRBV28 and TRBJ2-2; unclear D gene. Germline CDR1 is MDHEN and CDR2 is SYDVKM. V lost 4 bases to trimming and J lost 1 base, with 10 bases between them. The CDR3 has 15 amino acids. CDR3 loop: CASSSTSQNTGELFF. In DNA form, the CDR3 reads TGTGCCAGCAGTTCGACTTCACAGAACACCGGGGAGCTGTTTTTT. The full variable domain, completed using reference TRBV28 and TRBJ2-2, is DVKVTQSSRYLVKRTGEKVFLECVQDMDHENMFWYRQDPGLGLRLIYFSYDVKMKEKGDIPEGYSVSREKKERFSLILESASTNQTSMYLCASSSTSQNTGELFFGEGSRLTVL.

The chain carries TRBV2 and TRBJ1-4, with 11 nucleotides matching TRBD1. V lost 5 bases and J lost 8; bases outside the gene matches: 4. There are 14 residues in the CDR3. In germline, CDR1 is SNHLY, CDR2 FYNNEI. In DNA form, the CDR3 reads TGTGCCAGCAGTTCCGGGACAGGGGGAGAAAAACTGTTTTTT. It encodes CASSSGTGGEKLFF.

This clonotype was recorded many times. The CDR3: CASSSSGGSGGTYNEQFF. Written as DNA, the CDR3 is TGTGCCAGCAGCTCCTCGGGAGGGAGCGGGGGTACCTACAATGAGCAGTTCTTC. This chain uses TRBV7-9 with TRBJ2-1; 8 nucleotides align to TRBD2. Germline lookup yields CDR1 SEHNR and CDR2 FQNEAQ (reference sequence). This CDR3 region has 18 residues. Unmatched junction bases numbered 13, after V lost 4 bases and J lost 2 bases.